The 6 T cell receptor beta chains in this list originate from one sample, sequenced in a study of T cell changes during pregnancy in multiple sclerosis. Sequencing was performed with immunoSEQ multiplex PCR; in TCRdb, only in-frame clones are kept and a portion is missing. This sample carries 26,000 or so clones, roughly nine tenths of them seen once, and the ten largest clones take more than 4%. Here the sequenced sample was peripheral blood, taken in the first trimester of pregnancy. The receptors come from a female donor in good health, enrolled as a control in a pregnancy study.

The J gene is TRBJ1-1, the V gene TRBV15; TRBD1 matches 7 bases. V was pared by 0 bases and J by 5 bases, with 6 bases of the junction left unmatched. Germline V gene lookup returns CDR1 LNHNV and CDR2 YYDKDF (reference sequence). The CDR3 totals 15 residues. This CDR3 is CATSRDEGGKTEAFF. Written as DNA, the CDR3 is TGTGCCACCAGCAGAGATGAAGGGGGCAAGACTGAAGCTTTCTTT.

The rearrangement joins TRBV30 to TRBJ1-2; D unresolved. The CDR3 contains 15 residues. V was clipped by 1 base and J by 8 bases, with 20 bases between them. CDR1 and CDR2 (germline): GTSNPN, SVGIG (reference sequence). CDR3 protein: CAWSAQRTPREGYTF. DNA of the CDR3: TGTGCCTGGAGTGCCCAAAGGACTCCTAGGGAGGGCTACACCTTC.

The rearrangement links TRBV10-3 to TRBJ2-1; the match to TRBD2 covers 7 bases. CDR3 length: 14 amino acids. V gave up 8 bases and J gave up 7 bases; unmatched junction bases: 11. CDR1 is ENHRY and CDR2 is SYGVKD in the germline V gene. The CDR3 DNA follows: TGTGCCATCCGGGCCGAGGCTAGCGGTAATGAGCAGTTCTTC. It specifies CAIRAEASGNEQFF.

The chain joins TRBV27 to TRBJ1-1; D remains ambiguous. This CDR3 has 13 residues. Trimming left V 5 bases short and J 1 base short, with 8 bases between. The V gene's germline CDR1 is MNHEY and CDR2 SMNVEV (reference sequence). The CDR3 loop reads CASSPYTNTEAFF. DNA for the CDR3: TGTGCCAGCAGTCCTTACACGAACACTGAAGCTTTCTTT.

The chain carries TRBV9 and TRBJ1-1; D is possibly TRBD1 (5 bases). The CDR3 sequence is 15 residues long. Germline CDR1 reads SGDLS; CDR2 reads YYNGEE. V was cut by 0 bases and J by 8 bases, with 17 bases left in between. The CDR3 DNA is TGTGCCAGCAGCGTAGGAGGGAGGGACGGGGGGGAAGCTTTCTTT. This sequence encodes CASSVGGRDGGEAFF. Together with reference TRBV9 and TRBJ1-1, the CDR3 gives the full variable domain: DSGVTQTPKHLITATGQRVTLRCSPRSGDLSVYWYQQSLDQGLQFLIQYYNGEERAKGNILERFSAQQFPDLHSELNLSSLELGDSALYFCASSVGGRDGGEAFFGQGTRLTVV.

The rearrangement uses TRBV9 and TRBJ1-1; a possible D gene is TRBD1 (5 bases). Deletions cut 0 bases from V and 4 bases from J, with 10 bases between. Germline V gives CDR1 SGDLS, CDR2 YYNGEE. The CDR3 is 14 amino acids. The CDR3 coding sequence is TGTGCCAGCAGCGTAGAGCAGGGAGGCACTGAAGCTTTCTTT. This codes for CASSVEQGGTEAFF.